This T cell receptor (beta chain) was found in a study of technical replicates of blood from a handful of donors (TCRdb year 2017). CDR1 and CDR2, per the germline V gene, are SNHLY and FYNNEI. After removal of 7 bases from V and 2 bases from J, the junction retains 5 bases not matched to a gene. Including cysteine and phenylalanine, the CDR3 has 15 amino acids. Just CDR3 DNA is preserved here, 45 bases in frame from base 1. Libraries were prepared through the immunoSEQ multiplex PCR assay. Held by TCRdb, this immuneACCESS table contains in-frame sequences only and omits some clones. Under half of the omission traces to an unresolved V gene where checked; the cause of the rest is unknown. This sample gives tens of thousands of clones in total; 85% to 95% of them show up just once. The biggest ten clones account for less than 0.3% of the sample. Points on this clone: Its binding antigen is unknown. No clone much larger than this one lies a single base away; base qualities are absent.

The sample comprised T cells isolated from PBMCs. The receptor was derived from a human donor in good health. The chain uses TRBV2 and TRBJ2-1, with 10 central nucleotides matching TRBD2. At the DNA level, the sequence is TGTGCCAGCACCGAGCTAGCGGGAGCCTACAATGAGCAGTTCTTC. Its translation is CASTELAGAYNEQFF.